Listed here are 3 T cell receptor beta chains from one sample, sequenced in a study of identical twins. TCRdb independently ran MiXCR on the 5' RACE reads; one entry per CDR3 protein. This sample has 1.5 million to 2 million distinct CDR3 sequences, with around 29% found just once. Sequencing was performed on cord blood. The receptors shown here come from a newborn girl in good health.

This clonotype turned up a few times. The V and J genes are TRBV12-3 or TRBV12-4 and TRBJ2-1; 9 bases fit TRBD2. CDR3 length: 15 residues. J lost 5 bases, V lost 1 base, and 3 bases had no gene match. CDR3 sequence (DNA): TGTGCCAGCAGTTTAGGGCGGGAGGGGAACAATGAGCAGTTCTTC. This translates into CASSLGREGNNEQFF.

The rearrangement uses TRBV28 and TRBJ2-2; 9 bases map to TRBD2. The ends lost 6 bases at V and 8 bases at J; junction bases unmatched: 10. CDR3 length: 15 residues. Per the germline V gene, CDR1 is MDHEN and CDR2 is SYDVKM. DNA for the CDR3: TGTGCCAGCAGGCTGACTAGCGGACTGAGGGGGGAGCTGTTTTTT. It yields the protein CASRLTSGLRGELFF. Filled out from reference TRBV28 and TRBJ2-2, the complete variable domain reads DVKVTQSSRYLVKRTGEKVFLECVQDMDHENMFWYRQDPGLGLRLIYFSYDVKMKEKGDIPEGYSVSREKKERFSLILESASTNQTSMYLCASRLTSGLRGELFFGEGSRLTVL.

This chain joins TRBV20-1 and TRBJ1-2; 7 nucleotides line up with TRBD1. Germline CDR1 DFQATT, CDR2 SNEGSKA (reference sequence). This CDR3 is built from 14 residues. The J segment lost 2 bases and the V segment lost 4 bases, leaving 7 bases of the junction unmatched. The CDR3: CSANQTGRNYGYTF. CDR3 nucleotide sequence: TGCAGTGCTAATCAGACAGGGAGGAACTATGGCTACACCTTC.